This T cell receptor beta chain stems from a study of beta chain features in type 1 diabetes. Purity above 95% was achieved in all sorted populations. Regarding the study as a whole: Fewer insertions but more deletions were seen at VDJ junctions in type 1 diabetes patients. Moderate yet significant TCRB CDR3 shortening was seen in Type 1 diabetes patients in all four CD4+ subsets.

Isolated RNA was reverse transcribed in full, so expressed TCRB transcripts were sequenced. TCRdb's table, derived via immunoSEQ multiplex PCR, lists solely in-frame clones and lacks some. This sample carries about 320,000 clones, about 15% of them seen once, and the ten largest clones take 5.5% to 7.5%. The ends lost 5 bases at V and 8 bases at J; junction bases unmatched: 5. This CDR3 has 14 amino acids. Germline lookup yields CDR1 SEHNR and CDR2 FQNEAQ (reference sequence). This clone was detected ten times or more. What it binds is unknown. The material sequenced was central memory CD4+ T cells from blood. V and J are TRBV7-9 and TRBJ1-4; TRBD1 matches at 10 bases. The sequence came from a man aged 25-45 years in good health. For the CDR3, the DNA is TGTGCCAGCAGCGCAGGACAGGGGGGCGAAAAACTGTTTTTT. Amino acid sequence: CASSAGQGGEKLFF.